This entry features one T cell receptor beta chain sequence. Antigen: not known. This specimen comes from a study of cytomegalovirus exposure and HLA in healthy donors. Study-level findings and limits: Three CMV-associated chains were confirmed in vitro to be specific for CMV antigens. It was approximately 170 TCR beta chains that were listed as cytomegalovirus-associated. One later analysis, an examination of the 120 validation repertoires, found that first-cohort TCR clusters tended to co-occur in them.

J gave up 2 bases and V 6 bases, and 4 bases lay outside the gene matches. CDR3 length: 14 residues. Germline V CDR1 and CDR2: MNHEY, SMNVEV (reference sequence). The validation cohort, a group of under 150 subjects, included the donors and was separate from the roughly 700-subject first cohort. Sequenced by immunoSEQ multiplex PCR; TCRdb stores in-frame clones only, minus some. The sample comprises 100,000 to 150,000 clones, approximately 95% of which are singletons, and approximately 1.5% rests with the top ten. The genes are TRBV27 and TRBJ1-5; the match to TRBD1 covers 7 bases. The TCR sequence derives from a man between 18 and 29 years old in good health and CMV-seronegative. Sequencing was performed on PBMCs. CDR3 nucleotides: TGTGCCAGCAGCAGACAGGGTGGCAATCAGCCCCAGCATTTT. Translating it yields CASSRQGGNQPQHF.